These T cell receptor beta chains were read from a single sample in a study of blood T cell repertoires in COVID-19. TCRdb's copy holds only in-frame clones and misses some; the assay was immunoSEQ multiplex PCR. The table records hundreds of thousands of clones, 80% to 90% of them present only once. The specimen sequenced was PBMCs or T cells enriched from blood (not recorded which). These receptors were taken from a woman aged 60 to 75 who had recovered from COVID-19. Both conserved end residues are part of each CDR3. The D gene is left open where the match is weak. A row's size may be missing; if present it is once, few, many or a size class.

len	v_gene	j_gene	d_gene	abundance	CDR3nt	CDR3aa
15	TRBV12-5	TRBJ1-3	.	.	TGTGCTAGTGGTTCTGGACAGTCCTCTGGAAACACCATATATTTT	CASGSGQSSGNTIYF
13	TRBV29-1	TRBJ1-4	.	.	TGCAGCGCTGGTGGAGGCGGGAATGAAAAACTGTTTTTT	CSAGGGGNEKLFF
18	TRBV5-1	TRBJ2-1	TRBD2	.	TGCGCCAGCAGCTTGGGTAGCGGGGGCTCCAAGGCCTACAATGAGCAGTTCTTC	CASSLGSGGSKAYNEQFF
15	TRBV14	TRBJ1-6	TRBD1	.	TGTGCCAGCAGAATGACCGGGACAGCCAATTCACCCCTCCACTTT	CASRMTGTANSPLHF
14	TRBV6-1	TRBJ2-3	.	.	TGTGCCAGCAGTGAGGGCGGGGCAATTAGAACGCAGTATTTT	CASSEGGAIRTQYF
14	TRBV27	TRBJ2-7	.	.	TGTGCCAGCAGTTCTGGGGCATCCCTGGGGGAGCAGTACTTC	CASSSGASLGEQYF
15	TRBV19	TRBJ1-5	TRBD1	.	TGTGCCAGTAGTACCGGGACAGCTAGCAATCAGCCCCAGCATTTT	CASSTGTASNQPQHF
15	TRBV19	TRBJ1-1	TRBD1	.	TGTGCCAGTAGTATCCCGGACAGGGGAAACACTGAAGCTTTCTTT	CASSIPDRGNTEAFF
14	TRBV24-1	TRBJ2-5	TRBD2	.	TGTGCCACCAGTGACCCAGCGGGGCTCGAGACCCAGTACTTC	CATSDPAGLETQYF
15	TRBV9	TRBJ1-6	TRBD1	.	TGTGCCAGCAGCGTAGGGACAGGGGGAAATTCACCCCTCCACTTT	CASSVGTGGNSPLHF
17	TRBV6-6	TRBJ1-2	.	.	TGTGCCAGCAGTCCCCAGGGCCGGGGGTCTTTCAACTATGGCTACACCTTC	CASSPQGRGSFNYGYTF
16	TRBV4-1	TRBJ1-5	.	.	TGCGCCAGCAGCAACACAGGGACTAGCGGCAATCAGCCCCAGCATTTT	CASSNTGTSGNQPQHF
16	TRBV5-4	TRBJ2-2	TRBD2	.	TGTGCCAGCAGCTCTCTTAGCGGGGGGGTAGGCGGGGAGCTGTTTTTT	CASSSLSGGVGGELFF
15	TRBV5-6	TRBJ1-2	TRBD1	.	TGTGCCAGCAGCTTGCGTGACAGGGGGCTTCATGGCTACACCTTC	CASSLRDRGLHGYTF
14	TRBV6-5	TRBJ2-1	TRBD2	.	TGTGCCAGCGTGGACGGGGGGGCTAGTAATGAGCAGTTCTTC	CASVDGGASNEQFF
18	TRBV11-2	TRBJ2-1	TRBD2	.	TGTGCCAGCAGCTTAACCCTAGCGGGGGGGAGGTCCTACAATGAGCAGTTCTTC	CASSLTLAGGRSYNEQFF
12	TRBV3-1/TRBV3-2	TRBJ2-5	.	.	TGTGCCAGCAGCCGGCAAGGAGGGACCCAGTACTTC	CASSRQGGTQYF
14	TRBV5-1	TRBJ1-1	.	.	TGCGCCAGCAGCTTGGATGCGGGGGATACTGAAGCTTTCTTT	CASSLDAGDTEAFF
18	TRBV19	TRBJ1-2	.	.	TGTGCCAGTAGTACCCCTCTCGGACTGGCGACCTCAAACTATGGCTACACCTTC	CASSTPLGLATSNYGYTF
12	TRBV10-3	TRBJ1-2	.	.	TGTGCCATCAGTGGGACAGCCTATGGCTACACCTTC	CAISGTAYGYTF
15	TRBV7-6	TRBJ1-5	TRBD1	once	TGTGCCAGCAGCCCCACAGGGGGCTTAGGTCAGCCCCAGCATTTT	CASSPTGGLGQPQHF
14	TRBV10-3	TRBJ2-2	TRBD1	.	TGTGCCATCAGGGACAGGGGGGACACCGGGGAGCTGTTTTTT	CAIRDRGDTGELFF
17	TRBV5-1	TRBJ2-3	.	.	TGCGCCAGCAGCTCTGGGCGGCCGGGACTCAGCACAGATACGCAGTATTTT	CASSSGRPGLSTDTQYF
15	TRBV5-1	TRBJ1-2	.	.	TGCGCCAGCAGCTCCGCAGATTGGGGAGGGAATGGCTACACCTTC	CASSSADWGGNGYTF
15	TRBV27	TRBJ2-5	TRBD2	.	TGTGCCAGCAGTTCCGGACTAGCGGGGAAAGAGACCCAGTACTTC	CASSSGLAGKETQYF
13	TRBV7-6	TRBJ2-7	TRBD2	.	TGTGCCAGCAGCTTAGAATGGGGGGGTGAGCAGTACTTC	CASSLEWGGEQYF
13	TRBV19	TRBJ2-4	TRBD1	.	TGTGCCAGTAGTCCCGGAGGACAGGCCATTCAGTACTTC	CASSPGGQAIQYF
12	TRBV29-1	TRBJ2-5	.	.	TGCAGCGTTGGGGGGGTATTGGAGACCCAGTACTTC	CSVGGVLETQYF
14	TRBV5-1	TRBJ1-2	TRBD1	.	TGCGCCAGCAGCTCGAGGGGGCGCAACTATGGCTACACCTTC	CASSSRGRNYGYTF
14	TRBV28	TRBJ1-3	TRBD1	.	TGTGCCAGCAGAAAAACAGGGGAAGGAAACACCATATATTTT	CASRKTGEGNTIYF
12	TRBV12-3/TRBV12-4	TRBJ2-5	.	once	TGTGCCAGCAGTTTTTCAAAAGAGACCCAGTACTTC	CASSFSKETQYF
15	TRBV4-1	TRBJ1-1	.	once	TGCGCCAGCAGCCAAGGACTCCGGGGAATTACTGAAGCTTTCTTT	CASSQGLRGITEAFF
14	TRBV4-1	TRBJ1-2	.	.	TGCGCCAGCAGCCAAGCGGACAGCCTCTATGGCTACACCTTC	CASSQADSLYGYTF
12	TRBV19	TRBJ1-3	.	.	TGTGCCAGTAGGAAACTTGGAAACACCATATATTTT	CASRKLGNTIYF
15	TRBV4-1	TRBJ2-2	.	.	TGCGCCAGCAGCCAAGAAACTGGGGGGGCCCGAGAGCTGTTTTTT	CASSQETGGARELFF